The clone carrying this TCR beta chain was detected a few times. No antigen is known for it. TCR beta libraries were made by quantitative 5'-RACE with molecular barcodes. TCRdb analysed the 5' RACE reads with MiXCR anew, one entry per CDR3 protein. The sample lists about 360,000 distinct CDR3 sequences; about 20% were seen once. The record originates from a study of CD8 T cells in ankylosing spondylitis. Study-wide points: Matched synovial fluid from ankylosing spondylitis patients was reported to be enriched for disease-linked clones. A motif in TCR beta, a set of about eight highly homologous variants, appeared characteristic of ankylosing spondylitis blood.

This CDR3 contains 17 residues. J gave up 5 bases and V 4 bases, and 11 bases lay outside the gene matches. The germline V gene encodes CDR1 SGHAT and CDR2 FQNNGV. The J gene is TRBJ2-5, the V gene TRBV11-2, with 12 bases aligning to TRBD2. This clonotype was sampled from a male donor with ankylosing spondylitis or in good health (not recorded which). The specimen was blood, either unsorted or a sorted T cell fraction (not recorded which). In nucleotides, the CDR3 is TGTGCCAGCAGCTCCAGACTAGCGGGGGCCTCGGGGGAGACCCAGTACTTC. It encodes CASSSRLAGASGETQYF.